This T cell receptor beta chain originates from a study of blood T cell repertoires in COVID-19. Overall study: In each case, the material was cDNA or gDNA derived from T cells, B-cell-depleted T cells, or PBMCs.

TCRdb keeps only in-frame clones here, not all; method: immunoSEQ multiplex PCR. The table includes 300,000 to 350,000 clones, about nine tenths detected once. This clone has a single count. Sequenced input: peripheral blood. The receptor's source is a man between 18 and 35 years old with active or convalescent COVID-19.

The CDR3 DNA is TGTGCCAGCAGACCATACACAGGGAACAATGAGCAGTTCTTC. Translation: CASRPYTGNNEQFF. The chain joins TRBV6-5 to TRBJ2-1, with a tentative D call TRBD1 (6 bases). Germline CDR1 is MNHEY and CDR2 is SVGAGI. CDR3 length equals 14 residues. V lost 6 bases and J 5 bases, leaving 14 bases between the germline ends.